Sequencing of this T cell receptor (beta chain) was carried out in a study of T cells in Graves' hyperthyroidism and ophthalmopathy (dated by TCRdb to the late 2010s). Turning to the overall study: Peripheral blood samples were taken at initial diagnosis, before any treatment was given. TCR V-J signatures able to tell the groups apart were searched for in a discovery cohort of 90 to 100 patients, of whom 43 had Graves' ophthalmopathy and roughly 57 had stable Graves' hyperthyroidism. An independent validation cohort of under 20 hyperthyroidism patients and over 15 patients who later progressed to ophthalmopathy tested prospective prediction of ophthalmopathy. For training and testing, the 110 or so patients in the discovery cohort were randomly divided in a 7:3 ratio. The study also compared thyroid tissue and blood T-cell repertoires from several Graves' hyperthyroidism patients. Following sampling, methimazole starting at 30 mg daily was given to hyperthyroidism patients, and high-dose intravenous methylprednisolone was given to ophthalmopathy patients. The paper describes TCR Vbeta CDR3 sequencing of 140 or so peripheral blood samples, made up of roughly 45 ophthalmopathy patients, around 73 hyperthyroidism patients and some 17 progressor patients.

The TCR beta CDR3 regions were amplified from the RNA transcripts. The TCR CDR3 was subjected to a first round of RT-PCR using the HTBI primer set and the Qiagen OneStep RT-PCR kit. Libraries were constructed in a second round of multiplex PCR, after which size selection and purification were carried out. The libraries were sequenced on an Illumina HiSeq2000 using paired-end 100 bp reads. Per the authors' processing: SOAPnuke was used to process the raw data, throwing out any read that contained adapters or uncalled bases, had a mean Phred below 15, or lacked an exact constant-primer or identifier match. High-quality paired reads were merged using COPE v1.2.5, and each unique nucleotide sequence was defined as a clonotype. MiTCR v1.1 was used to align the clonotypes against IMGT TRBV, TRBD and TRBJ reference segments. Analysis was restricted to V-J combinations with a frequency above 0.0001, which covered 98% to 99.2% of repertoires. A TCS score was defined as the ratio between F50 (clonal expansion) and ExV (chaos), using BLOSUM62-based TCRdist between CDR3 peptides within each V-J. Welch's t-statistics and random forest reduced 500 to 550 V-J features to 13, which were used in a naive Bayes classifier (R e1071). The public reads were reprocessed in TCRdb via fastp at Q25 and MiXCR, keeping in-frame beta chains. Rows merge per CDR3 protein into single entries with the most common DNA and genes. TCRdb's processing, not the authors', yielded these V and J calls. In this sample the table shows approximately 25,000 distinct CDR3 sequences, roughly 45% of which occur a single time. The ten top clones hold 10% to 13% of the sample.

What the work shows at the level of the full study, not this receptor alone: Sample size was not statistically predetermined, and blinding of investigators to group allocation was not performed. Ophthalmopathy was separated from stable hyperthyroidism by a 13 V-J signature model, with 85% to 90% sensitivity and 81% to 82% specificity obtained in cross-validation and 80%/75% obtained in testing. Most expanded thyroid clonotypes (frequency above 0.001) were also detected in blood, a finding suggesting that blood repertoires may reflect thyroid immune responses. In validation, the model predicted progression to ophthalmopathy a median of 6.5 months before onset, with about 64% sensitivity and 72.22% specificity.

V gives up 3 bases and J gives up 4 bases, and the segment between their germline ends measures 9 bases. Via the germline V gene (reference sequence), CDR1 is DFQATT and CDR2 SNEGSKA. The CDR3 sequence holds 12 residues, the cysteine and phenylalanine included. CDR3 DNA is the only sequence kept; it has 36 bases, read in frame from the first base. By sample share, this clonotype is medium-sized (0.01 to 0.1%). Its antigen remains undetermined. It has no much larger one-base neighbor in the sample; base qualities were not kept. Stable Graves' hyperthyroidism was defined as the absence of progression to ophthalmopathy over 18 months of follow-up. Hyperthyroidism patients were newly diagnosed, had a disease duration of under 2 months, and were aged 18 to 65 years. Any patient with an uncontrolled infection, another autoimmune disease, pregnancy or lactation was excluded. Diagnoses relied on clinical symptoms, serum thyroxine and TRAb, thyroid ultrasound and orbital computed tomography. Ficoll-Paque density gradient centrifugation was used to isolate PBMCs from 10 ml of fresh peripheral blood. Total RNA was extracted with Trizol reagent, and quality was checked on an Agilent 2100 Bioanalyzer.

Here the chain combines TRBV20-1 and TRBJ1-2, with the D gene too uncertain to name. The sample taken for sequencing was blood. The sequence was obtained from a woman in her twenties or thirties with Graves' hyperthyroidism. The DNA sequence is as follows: TGCAGTGCTAGCTCGGGGTCCTATGGCTACACCTTC. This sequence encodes CSASSGSYGYTF.